A selection of T cell receptor beta chains follows, all from one sample in a study of blood T cells in healthy people across ages. TCRdb re-called the 5' RACE reads through MiXCR, storing one row per CDR3 protein. This table holds roughly 1 million distinct CDR3 sequences, 20% to 25% found once. These same data were also listed under a study on T cells of mothers and their children.

Sequenced material: blood. The source is a girl aged 2-10 years in good health. CDR3s include the opening cysteine and the closing phenylalanine or tryptophan. A D gene is named only where the DNA matches it firmly. A clone size is listed for some rows: how often the clone was seen (once, few, many), or a class if it is expanded.

>-|TRBV20-1|TRBD2|TRBJ2-7
TGCAGTGCTAGAATGAGCGGGAGCGGACCCGAGCAGTACTTC
CSARMSGSGPEQYF
>few|TRBV2|-|TRBJ2-3
TGTGCCAGCTTTCAGGGAGCAGATACGCAGTATTTT
CASFQGADTQYF
>-|TRBV28|-|TRBJ1-3
TGTGCCAGCAGTTTGTGGTCCGGCTCGAAGGGAGGAAACACCATATATTTT
CASSLWSGSKGGNTIYF
>many|TRBV29-1|-|TRBJ2-1
TGCAGCGGGAAGGAGGGTGAGCAGTTCTTC
CSGKEGEQFF
>-|TRBV7-2|TRBD1|TRBJ1-2
TGTGCCAGCAGCTTAGTAGGAGGGGGGACAGATGGCTACACCTTC
CASSLVGGGTDGYTF
>few|TRBV10-3|TRBD2|TRBJ2-1
TGTGCCATCAGTGAGTCTCCGGGGGGGCAGTTCTTC
CAISESPGGQFF
>-|TRBV7-6|TRBD2|TRBJ2-7
TGTGCCAGCAGCGGTACCGGGACTAGCGACGAGCAGTACTTC
CASSGTGTSDEQYF
>few|TRBV27|-|TRBJ1-5
TGTGCCAGCAGTTTTCAGGGGCAGAGCAATCAGCCCCAGCATTTT
CASSFQGQSNQPQHF
>-|TRBV4-3|-|TRBJ2-7
TGCGCCAGCAGCCAAGATAGGGCAGTGAACTACGAGCAGTACTTC
CASSQDRAVNYEQYF
>few|TRBV6-6|TRBD2|TRBJ2-1
TGTGCCAGCGGGCTTAGCGGGGTGAGCTCCTACAATGAGCAGTTCTTC
CASGLSGVSSYNEQFF
>few|TRBV10-2|-|TRBJ1-2
TGCGCCAGCAGTGAGTCGATGGGAGCCTACTATGGCTACACCTTC
CASSESMGAYYGYTF
>-|TRBV28|TRBD2|TRBJ2-1
TGTGCCACCCACGCGGGAGGCAACAATGAGCAGTTCTTC
CATHAGGNNEQFF
>-|TRBV29-1|TRBD1|TRBJ2-7
TGCAGCGTGGGGCTCCCGGGACAGAGCTCCTACGAGCAGTACTTC
CSVGLPGQSSYEQYF
>-|TRBV14|-|TRBJ2-3
TGTGCCAGCAGCCAAGGGTTACGGGGAGGAGATACGCAGTATTTT
CASSQGLRGGDTQYF
>-|TRBV20-1|-|TRBJ2-7
TGCAGTGCTAGAGATTCCCTGACGCGCGAGCAGTACTTC
CSARDSLTREQYF
>-|TRBV7-8|-|TRBJ2-1
TGTGCCAGCAGCTTCGGGGTTAGTGAGCAGTTCTTC
CASSFGVSEQFF
>few|TRBV12-3/TRBV12-4|TRBD1|TRBJ1-6
TGTGCCAGCAGAATGACAGGGGCGAATTCACCCCTCCACTTT
CASRMTGANSPLHF
>few|TRBV12-3/TRBV12-4|-|TRBJ1-4
TGTGCCAGCAGTTTACCGCCGACGGAAAAACTGTTTTTT
CASSLPPTEKLFF
>-|TRBV6-6|TRBD1|TRBJ2-1
TGTGCCAGCAGTTATTTGACAGGGGGCTACAATGAGCAGTTCTTC
CASSYLTGGYNEQFF
>few|TRBV29-1|-|TRBJ1-2
TGCAGCGTTGAAGGGAGTGGCGGGGCTAACTATGGCTACACCTTC
CSVEGSGGANYGYTF
>-|TRBV20-1|-|TRBJ1-1
TGCAGTGCCAGACAGACGGGTGCCTACACTGAAGCTTTCTTT
CSARQTGAYTEAFF
>-|TRBV4-2|-|TRBJ2-7
TGTGCCAGCAGCCCCCGACAGGGAGGGATCAACGAGCAGTACTTC
CASSPRQGGINEQYF
>-|TRBV27|-|TRBJ2-1
TGTGCCAGCATACTTAGGGGGAATGCCTACAATGAGCAGTTCTTC
CASILRGNAYNEQFF
>-|TRBV11-2|-|TRBJ2-3
TGTGCCAGCAGCTTCGGAGGAGGGGGCACAGATACGCAGTATTTT
CASSFGGGGTDTQYF
>many|TRBV5-4|-|TRBJ1-1
TGTGCCAGCAGCTTGGACGGCCCTGAAGCTTTCTTT
CASSLDGPEAFF
>few|TRBV20-1|-|TRBJ2-1
TGCAGTGCTAGAGATCCGCCTTCGAACGAGCAGTTCTTC
CSARDPPSNEQFF
>few|TRBV7-2|-|TRBJ2-3
TGTGCCAGCAGCTTCCCCGGGCGCACAGATACGCAGTATTTT
CASSFPGRTDTQYF
>-|TRBV7-2|-|TRBJ1-6
TGTGCCAGCAGCTTAGCGGGCCAGACGGATTCACCCCTCCACTTT
CASSLAGQTDSPLHF
>few|TRBV29-1|TRBD1|TRBJ2-3
TGCAGCGTTGGAAGGACAGGGGTGGGCACAGATACGCAGTATTTT
CSVGRTGVGTDTQYF
>few|TRBV7-2|-|TRBJ1-1
TGTGCCAGCAGCTTAGTCCTCGGTGACACTGTAGCTTTCTTT
CASSLVLGDTVAFF
>few|TRBV4-2|-|TRBJ2-3
TGTGCCAGCAGCCAAGCAGTAAGCACAGATACGCAGTATTTT
CASSQAVSTDTQYF
>few|TRBV9|-|TRBJ2-1
TGTGCCAGCAGCCCGAGCGGGACAGCGAGCTACAATGAGCAGTTCTTC
CASSPSGTASYNEQFF
>few|TRBV4-1|TRBD1|TRBJ2-5
TGCGCCAGCAGCCAAGACGGGACAGGACACCAAGAGACCCAGTACTTC
CASSQDGTGHQETQYF
>-|TRBV29-1|-|TRBJ2-3
TGCAGCGTCAAAATTGGCAGTTTGGGGACAGATACGCAGTATTTT
CSVKIGSLGTDTQYF
>few|TRBV7-2|-|TRBJ1-2
TGTGCCAGCAGCTCACAGTCCTCCCCTCTAGGCTACACCTTC
CASSSQSSPLGYTF
>-|TRBV28|-|TRBJ2-5
TGTGCCAGCAGTTTGGAGGTTATCGGGGGGACCCAGTACTTC
CASSLEVIGGTQYF
>-|TRBV7-9|-|TRBJ1-5
TGTGCCAGCAGCTTAAATGGGGAATTCAATCAGCCCCAGCATTTT
CASSLNGEFNQPQHF
>-|TRBV11-2|-|TRBJ2-5
TGTGCCAGCAGCTTAGAGGGGAAGGCCCAGTACTTC
CASSLEGKAQYF
>few|TRBV4-1|-|TRBJ2-7
TGCGCCAGCAGCCACGAGCCCAGGGGCAGTGAGGAGCAGTACTTC
CASSHEPRGSEEQYF
>-|TRBV27|-|TRBJ1-1
TGTGCCAGCAGTTTTTCGGGGGCGGTGTTAGGAGCTTTCTTT
CASSFSGAVLGAFF
>-|TRBV28|TRBD1|TRBJ2-3
TGTGCCAGCAGTTTAGTGACAGGGGTCTTTGCGCAGTATTTT
CASSLVTGVFAQYF
>few|TRBV6-2/TRBV6-3|-|TRBJ2-7
TGTGCCAGCAGTTACCCCGCGGGGGAGCAGTACTTC
CASSYPAGEQYF
>-|TRBV24-1|TRBD1|TRBJ2-4
TGTGCCACCAGTGGAAGGGGGCCCCTTAACATTCAGTACTTC
CATSGRGPLNIQYF
>-|TRBV2|-|TRBJ2-5
TGTGCCAGCAGCAAGCGGGCTTACAATGAGCAGTCCTTC
CASSKRAYNEQSF
>-|TRBV4-1|TRBD1|TRBJ1-1
TGCGCCAGCAGCCAAGTGAAGGGGACAGAATACACTGAAGCTTTCTTT
CASSQVKGTEYTEAFF
>-|TRBV3-1|-|TRBJ2-7
TGTGCCAGCAGCCAAGGGACGGGAATCTCCTACGAGCAGTACTTC
CASSQGTGISYEQYF
>-|TRBV9|-|TRBJ2-1
TGTGCCAGCGGTTACAGGGTAGAGAATGAGCAGTTCTTC
CASGYRVENEQFF
>-|TRBV14|-|TRBJ2-1
TGTGCCAGCAGAGAGACAGGCTACAATGAGCAGTTCTTC
CASRETGYNEQFF
>-|TRBV12-3/TRBV12-4|-|TRBJ1-1
TGTGCCAGCGGGGTTGGCACTGAAGCTTTCTTT
CASGVGTEAFF
>few|TRBV5-1|-|TRBJ1-2
TGCGCCAGCAGCCCCATGGAAGTAATAAGTGGCTACACCTTC
CASSPMEVISGYTF
>few|TRBV28|-|TRBJ1-1
TGTGCCAGCAGTCCCCGATCCTATATGAACACTGAAGCTTTCTTT
CASSPRSYMNTEAFF
>-|TRBV5-1|-|TRBJ2-4
TGCGCCAGCACCCCCGGAGACCTCACAGCCAAAAACATTCAGTACTTC
CASTPGDLTAKNIQYF
>-|TRBV7-9|-|TRBJ2-7
TGTGCCAGCAGCCCTAGCGAGAGCGCCTACGAGCAGTACTTC
CASSPSESAYEQYF
>-|TRBV4-3|TRBD1|TRBJ1-2
TGCGCCAGCAGCCAGGACCGACAGGGCGATGGCTATGGCTACACCTTC
CASSQDRQGDGYGYTF
>few|TRBV29-1|-|TRBJ2-5
TGCAGCGTAGAGGATACGACTAGACGAGAGACCCAGTACTTC
CSVEDTTRRETQYF
>-|TRBV11-3|-|TRBJ2-5
TGTGCCAGCAGCTTAGATACCGTACAAGAGACCCAGTACTTC
CASSLDTVQETQYF
>-|TRBV7-9|-|TRBJ2-5
TGTGCCAGCAGCCCAAAGGGGAGCTCGGGGGAGACCCAGTACTTC
CASSPKGSSGETQYF
>-|TRBV7-2|TRBD1|TRBJ1-4
TGTGCCAGCAGCGTCTCAGTTGGACAGGCAGGTGAAAAACTGTTTTTT
CASSVSVGQAGEKLFF
>-|TRBV3-1|TRBD1|TRBJ2-7
TGTGCCAGCGGGGGACAGGGGGCCTCCTACGAGCAGTACTTC
CASGGQGASYEQYF
>-|TRBV5-8|TRBD1|TRBJ2-5
TGTGCCAGCAGCTCAGACAGGGTCAAGGCTCCTCGCCAAGAGACCCAGTACTTC
CASSSDRVKAPRQETQYF